This TCR beta chain came from a study of human T cells and chemical hapten exposure. Study in general: Slight differences in pooled library volume were the main source of varying TCR yields across samples.

MiXCR was run by TCRdb on the RACE reads, yielding one entry per CDR3 protein. This table holds about 73,000 distinct CDR3 sequences, 8.5% found once. The CDR3 sequence is 14 residues long. Trimming cost V 2 bases and J 1 base; bases outside gene matches: 0. Germline-derived CDR1 and CDR2 are SQVTM and ANQGSEA. This clonotype was seen many times. Time point: patch test 2, 6 weeks after DPC sensitization. Documented treatment: therapeutic diphenylcyclopropenone sensitization with weekly scalp DPC. Blood sampling preceded each patch test application. The receptor comes from a woman aged 50 to 60 with alopecia areata. Some clones in this sample may be carry-over from other donors' samples. The rearrangement joins TRBV29-1 to TRBJ2-1; 9 positions match TRBD2. Sample: whole blood, taken in connection with sensitization to the hapten diphenylcyclopropenone (DPC). CDR3 sequence reads: CSVELAGSYNEQFF. The CDR3, as DNA: TGCAGCGTTGAACTAGCGGGGTCCTACAATGAGCAGTTCTTC.